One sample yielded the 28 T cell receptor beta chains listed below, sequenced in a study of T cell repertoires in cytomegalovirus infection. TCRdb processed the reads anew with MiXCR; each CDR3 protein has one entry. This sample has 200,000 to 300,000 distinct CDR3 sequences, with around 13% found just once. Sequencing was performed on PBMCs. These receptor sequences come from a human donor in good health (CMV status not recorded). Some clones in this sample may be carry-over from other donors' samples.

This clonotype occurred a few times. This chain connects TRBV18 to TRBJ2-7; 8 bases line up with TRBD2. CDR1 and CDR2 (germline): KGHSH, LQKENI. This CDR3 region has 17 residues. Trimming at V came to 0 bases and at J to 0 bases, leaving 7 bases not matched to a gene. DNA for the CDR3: TGTGCCAGCTCACCACCTCTAGCGGGCAAAAGCTCCTACGAGCAGTACTTC. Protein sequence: CASSPPLAGKSSYEQYF.

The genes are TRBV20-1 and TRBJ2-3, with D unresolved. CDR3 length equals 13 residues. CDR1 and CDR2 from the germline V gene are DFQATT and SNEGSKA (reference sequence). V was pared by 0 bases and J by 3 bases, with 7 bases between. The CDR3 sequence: CSARDPFTDTQYF. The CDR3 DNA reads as TGCAGTGCTAGAGATCCGTTTACAGATACGCAGTATTTT.

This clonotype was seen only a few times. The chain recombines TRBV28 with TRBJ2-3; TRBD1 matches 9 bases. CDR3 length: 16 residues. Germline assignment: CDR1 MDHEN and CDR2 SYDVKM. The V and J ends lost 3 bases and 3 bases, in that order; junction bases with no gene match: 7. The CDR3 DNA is TGTGCCAGCAGTTTGTCCGGACAGGGGAAGACAGATACGCAGTATTTT. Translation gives CASSLSGQGKTDTQYF.

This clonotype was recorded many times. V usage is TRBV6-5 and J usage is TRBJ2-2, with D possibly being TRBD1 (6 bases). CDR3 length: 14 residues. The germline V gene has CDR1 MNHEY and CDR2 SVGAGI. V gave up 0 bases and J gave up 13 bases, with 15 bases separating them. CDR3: CASSYSGGPVGLFF. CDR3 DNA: TGTGCCAGCAGTTACTCAGGGGGTCCGGTGGGGCTGTTTTTT.

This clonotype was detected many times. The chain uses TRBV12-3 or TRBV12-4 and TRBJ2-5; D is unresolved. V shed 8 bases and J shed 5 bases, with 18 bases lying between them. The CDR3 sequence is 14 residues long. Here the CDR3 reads CASCPVRPWETQYF. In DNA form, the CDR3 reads TGTGCCAGCTGCCCCGTGAGGCCGTGGGAGACCCAGTACTTC.

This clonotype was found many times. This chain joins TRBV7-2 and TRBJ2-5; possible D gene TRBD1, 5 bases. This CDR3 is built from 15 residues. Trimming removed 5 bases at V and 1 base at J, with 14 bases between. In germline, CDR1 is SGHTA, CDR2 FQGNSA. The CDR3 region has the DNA TGTGCCAGCAGCCTAATCAGGGTTGGCCAAGAGACCCAGTACTTC. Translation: CASSLIRVGQETQYF.

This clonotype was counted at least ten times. The CDR3 loop reads CATSRDRGTQPQHF. The DNA for the CDR3 is TGTGCCACCAGCAGAGATAGGGGAACTCAGCCCCAGCATTTT. The chain carries TRBV15 and TRBJ1-5; maybe TRBD1 (5 bases). CDR3 length: 14 residues. Trimming removed 0 bases from V and 6 bases from J, with 9 bases in between. The germline V gene encodes CDR1 LNHNV and CDR2 YYDKDF (reference sequence).

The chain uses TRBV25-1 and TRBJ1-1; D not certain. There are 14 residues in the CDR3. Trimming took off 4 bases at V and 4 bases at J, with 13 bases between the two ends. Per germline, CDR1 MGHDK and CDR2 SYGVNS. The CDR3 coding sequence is TGTGCCAGCAGTGGGGCCGGGAGGGTCACTGAAGCTTTCTTT. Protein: CASSGAGRVTEAFF.

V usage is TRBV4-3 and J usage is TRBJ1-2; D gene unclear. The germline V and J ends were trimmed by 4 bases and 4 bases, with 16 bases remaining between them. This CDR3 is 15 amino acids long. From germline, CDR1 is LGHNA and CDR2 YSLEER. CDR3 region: CASSLNAATGYGYTF. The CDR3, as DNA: TGCGCCAGCAGCCTAAACGCCGCCACGGGCTATGGCTACACCTTC.

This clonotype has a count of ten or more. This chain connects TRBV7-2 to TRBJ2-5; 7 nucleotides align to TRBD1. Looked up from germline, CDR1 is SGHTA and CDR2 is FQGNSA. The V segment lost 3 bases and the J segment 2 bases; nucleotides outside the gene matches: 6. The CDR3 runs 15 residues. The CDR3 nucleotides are TGTGCCAGCAGCTTGAGGGGGACAGATCAAGAGACCCAGTACTTC. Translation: CASSLRGTDQETQYF.

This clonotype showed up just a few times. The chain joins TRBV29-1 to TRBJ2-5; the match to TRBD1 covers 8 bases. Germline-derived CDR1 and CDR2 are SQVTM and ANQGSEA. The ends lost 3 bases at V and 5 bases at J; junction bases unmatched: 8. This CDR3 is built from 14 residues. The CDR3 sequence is CSVEAPGGWETQYF. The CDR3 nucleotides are TGCAGCGTTGAGGCGCCAGGGGGCTGGGAGACCCAGTACTTC.

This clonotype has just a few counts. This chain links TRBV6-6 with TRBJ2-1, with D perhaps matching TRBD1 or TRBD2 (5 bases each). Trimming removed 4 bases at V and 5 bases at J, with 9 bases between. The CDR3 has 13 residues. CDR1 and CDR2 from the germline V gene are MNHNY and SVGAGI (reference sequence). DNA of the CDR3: TGTGCCAGCAGTTTTGGGGACCACAATGAGCAGTTCTTC. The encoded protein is CASSFGDHNEQFF.

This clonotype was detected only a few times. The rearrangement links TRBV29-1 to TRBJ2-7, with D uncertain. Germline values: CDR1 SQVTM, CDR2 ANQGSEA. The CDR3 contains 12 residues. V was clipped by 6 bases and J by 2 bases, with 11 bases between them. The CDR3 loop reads CSVSRSAYEQYF. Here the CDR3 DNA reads TGCAGCGTGTCCAGGTCAGCCTACGAGCAGTACTTC.

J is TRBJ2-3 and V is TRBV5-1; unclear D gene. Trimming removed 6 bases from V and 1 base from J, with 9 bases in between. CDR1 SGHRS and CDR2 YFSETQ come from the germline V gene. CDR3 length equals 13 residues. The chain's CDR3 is CASKVVGTDTQYF. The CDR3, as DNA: TGCGCCAGCAAAGTGGTAGGCACAGATACGCAGTATTTT. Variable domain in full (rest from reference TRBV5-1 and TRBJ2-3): KAGVTQTPRYLIKTRGQQVTLSCSPISGHRSVSWYQQTPGQGLQFLFEYFSETQRNKGNFPGRFSGRQFSNSRSEMNVSTLELGDSALYLCASKVVGTDTQYFGPGTRLTVL.

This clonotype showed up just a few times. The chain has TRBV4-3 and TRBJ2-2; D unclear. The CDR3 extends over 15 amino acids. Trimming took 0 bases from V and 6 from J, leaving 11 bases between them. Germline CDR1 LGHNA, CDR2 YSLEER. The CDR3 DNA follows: TGCGCCAGCAGCCAAGATCGCTCTTGGGCCGGGGAGCTGTTTTTT. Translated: CASSQDRSWAGELFF.

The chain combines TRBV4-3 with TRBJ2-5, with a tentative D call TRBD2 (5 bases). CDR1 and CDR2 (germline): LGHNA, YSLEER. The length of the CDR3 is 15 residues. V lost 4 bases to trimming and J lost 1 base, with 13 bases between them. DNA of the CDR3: TGCGCCAGCAGCCCGAGGGAGCGCCTCCAAGAGACCCAGTACTTC. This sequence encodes CASSPRERLQETQYF.

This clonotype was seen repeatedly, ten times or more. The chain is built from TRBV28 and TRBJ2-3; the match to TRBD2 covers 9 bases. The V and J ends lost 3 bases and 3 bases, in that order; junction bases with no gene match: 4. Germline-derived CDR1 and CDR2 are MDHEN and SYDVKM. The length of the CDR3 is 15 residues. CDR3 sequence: CASSFLTSGTDTQYF. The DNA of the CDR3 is TGTGCCAGCAGTTTCTTGACTAGCGGAACAGATACGCAGTATTTT.

DNA of the CDR3: TGTGCCAGCCCCCCCGCAGCGGGGGATCGTCTCCAAGAGACCCAGTACTTC. Its translation: CASPPAAGDRLQETQYF. The V gene is TRBV7-9, the J gene TRBJ2-5, with 8 bases lining up with TRBD2. J lost 1 base, V lost 8 bases, and 15 bases had no gene match. CDR3 length: 17 amino acids. Germline V gene sequence: CDR1 SEHNR, CDR2 FQNEAQ (reference sequence).

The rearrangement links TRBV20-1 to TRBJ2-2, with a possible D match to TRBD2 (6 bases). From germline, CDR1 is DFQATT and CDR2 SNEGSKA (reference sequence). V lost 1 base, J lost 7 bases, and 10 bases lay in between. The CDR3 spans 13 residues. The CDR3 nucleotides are TGCAGTGCTAGAGGCGGGACGGGCGGGGAGCTGTTTTTT. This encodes CSARGGTGGELFF.

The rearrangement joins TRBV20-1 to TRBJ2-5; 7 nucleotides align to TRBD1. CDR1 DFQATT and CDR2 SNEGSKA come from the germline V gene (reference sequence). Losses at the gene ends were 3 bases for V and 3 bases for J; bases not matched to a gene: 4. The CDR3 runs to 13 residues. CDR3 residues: CSASSQGEETQYF. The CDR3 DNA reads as TGCAGTGCTAGCAGCCAGGGGGAAGAGACCCAGTACTTC.

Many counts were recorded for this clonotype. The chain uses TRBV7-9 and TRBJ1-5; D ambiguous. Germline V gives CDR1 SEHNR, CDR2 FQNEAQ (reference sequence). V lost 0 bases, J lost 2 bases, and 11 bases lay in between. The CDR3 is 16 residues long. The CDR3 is CASSLAQGIGNQPQHF. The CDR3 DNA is TGTGCCAGCAGCTTAGCGCAAGGGATCGGCAATCAGCCCCAGCATTTT.

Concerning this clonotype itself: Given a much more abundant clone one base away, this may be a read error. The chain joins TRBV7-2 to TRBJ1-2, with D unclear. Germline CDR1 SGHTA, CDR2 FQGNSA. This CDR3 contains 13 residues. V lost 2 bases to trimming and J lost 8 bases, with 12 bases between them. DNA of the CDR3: TGTGCCAGCAGCTTAAATACGGGCTCCGGCTACACCTTC. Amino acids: CASSLNTGSGYTF. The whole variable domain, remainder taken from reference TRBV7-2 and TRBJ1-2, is GAGVSQSPSNKVTEKGKDVELRCDPISGHTALYWYRQSLGQGLEFLIYFQGNSAPDKSGLPSDRFSAERTGGSVSTLTIQRTQQEDSAVYLCASSLNTGSGYTFGSGTRLTVV.

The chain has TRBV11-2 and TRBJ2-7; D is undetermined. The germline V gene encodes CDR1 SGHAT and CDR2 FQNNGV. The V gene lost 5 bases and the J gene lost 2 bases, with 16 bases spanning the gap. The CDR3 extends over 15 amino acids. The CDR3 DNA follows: TGTGCCAGCAGCACCAGTACCGGGCCAACCTACGAGCAGTACTTC. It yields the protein CASSTSTGPTYEQYF.

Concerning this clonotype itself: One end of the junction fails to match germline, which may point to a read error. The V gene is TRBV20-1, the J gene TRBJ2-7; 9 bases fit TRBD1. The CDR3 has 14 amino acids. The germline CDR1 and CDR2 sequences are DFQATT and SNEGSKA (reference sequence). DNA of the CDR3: TGCAGTGCTCGCCGGGACAGGGCCTCCGACGAGCAGTACTTC. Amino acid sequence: CSARRDRASDEQYF.

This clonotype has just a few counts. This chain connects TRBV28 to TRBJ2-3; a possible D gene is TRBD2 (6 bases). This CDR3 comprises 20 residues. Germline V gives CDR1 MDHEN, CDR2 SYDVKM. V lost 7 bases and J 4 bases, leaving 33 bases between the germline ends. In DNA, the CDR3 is TGTGCCAGCACCTCTGAGGCCCTAGCGAGGATTGGCGATCGGGCAGATACGCAGTATTTT. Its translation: CASTSEALARIGDRADTQYF.

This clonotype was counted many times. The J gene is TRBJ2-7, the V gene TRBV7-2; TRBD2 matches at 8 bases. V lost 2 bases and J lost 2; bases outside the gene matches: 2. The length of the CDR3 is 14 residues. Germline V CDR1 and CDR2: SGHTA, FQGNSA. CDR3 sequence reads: CASSLTSGPYEQYF. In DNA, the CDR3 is TGTGCCAGCAGCTTAACTAGCGGCCCCTACGAGCAGTACTTC.

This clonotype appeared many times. This chain's CDR3 is CASSDQQAYQETQYF. In nucleotides, the CDR3 is TGTGCCAGCAGCGATCAACAGGCGTACCAAGAGACCCAGTACTTC. The chain carries TRBV7-2 and TRBJ2-5; D perhaps matches TRBD1 (5 bases). Germline CDR1 SGHTA, CDR2 FQGNSA. V was shortened by 5 bases and J by 0 bases, with 13 bases between the two germline ends. This CDR3 is 15 amino acids long.

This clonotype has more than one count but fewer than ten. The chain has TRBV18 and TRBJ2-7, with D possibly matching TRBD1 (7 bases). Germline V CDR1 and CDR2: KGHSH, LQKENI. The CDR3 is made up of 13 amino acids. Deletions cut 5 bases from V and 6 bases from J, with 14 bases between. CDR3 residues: CASSGGTDLEQYF. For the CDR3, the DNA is TGTGCCAGCTCAGGCGGGACAGACCTCGAGCAGTACTTC.